Listed here is a single T cell receptor beta chain. Its specificity is unknown. The record originates from a study of T cell repertoires in cytomegalovirus infection. Findings of the study overall: The ex vivo response was dominated by HLA-C-restricted CMV-specific TCR beta clonotypes.

One entry per CDR3 protein results from TCRdb running MiXCR on the reads. The sample holds about 340,000 distinct CDR3 sequences, about 29% seen once. The TCR was taken from a human donor in good health (CMV status not recorded). Some clones in this sample may be carry-over from other donors' samples. Sequencing used cultured PBMCs, obtained from culture after CMV antigen stimulation.

The CDR3 spells CAWSAGQEQRETQYF. In nucleotides, the CDR3 is TGTGCCTGGAGTGCCGGACAGGAGCAGCGAGAGACCCAGTACTTC. The chain links TRBV30 to TRBJ2-5; TRBD1 matches at 7 bases. The CDR3 loop spans 15 amino acids. V gave up 1 base and J gave up 4 bases; unmatched junction bases: 9. Per germline, CDR1 GTSNPN and CDR2 SVGIG (reference sequence).